The rows below give T cell receptor beta chains drawn from one sample of a study of blood T cell repertoires in COVID-19. Produced via immunoSEQ multiplex PCR; TCRdb's table is partial and in-frame only. This table has about 65,000 clones, about 84% appearing once. Sequences were obtained from peripheral blood. The receptors come from a human donor in a cohort sampled during active COVID-19. CDR3s include the opening cysteine and the closing phenylalanine or tryptophan. Fields, in order: V gene, CDR3 length, D gene, clone size, J gene, CDR3 DNA, CDR3 protein. The D gene is left open where the match is weak. For some rows the clone size is stated as once, few or many, or as a class when expanded; others skip it.

>TRBV7-8|17|NA|once|TRBJ1-2
TGTGCCAGCAGTCCGACCGGGCAATCTTTATCCGGGAGAGGCTACACCTTC
CASSPTGQSLSGRGYTF
>TRBV29-1|14|NA|NA|TRBJ2-1
TGCAGCGTTGCGAGGACGGGGGCCTACAATGAGCAGTTCTTC
CSVARTGAYNEQFF
>TRBV15|16|TRBD1|NA|TRBJ1-2
TGTGCCACCAGCAGAGACCCACAGGGGGCATATTATGGCTACACCTTC
CATSRDPQGAYYGYTF
>TRBV7-2|15|NA|NA|TRBJ2-5
TGTGCCAGCAGCGTGCCCCGACAGTTACAAGAGACCCAGTACTTC
CASSVPRQLQETQYF
>TRBV29-1|18|TRBD1|few|TRBJ2-1
TGCAGCGTTAAACTCCGGGACAGGGTTAGATTCCCCTACAATGAGCAGTTCTTC
CSVKLRDRVRFPYNEQFF
>TRBV5-1|15|TRBD2|NA|TRBJ2-5
TGCGCCAGCAGCTCAACCGGACTAGAACAAGAGACCCAGTACTTC
CASSSTGLEQETQYF
>TRBV2|15|TRBD1|NA|TRBJ1-5
TGTGCCAGCAGTGTGACAGGGGGCATGTATCAGCCCCAGCATTTT
CASSVTGGMYQPQHF
>TRBV11-2|14|TRBD1|NA|TRBJ1-2
TGTGCCAGCAGGAAGACAGGGACCGAACATGGCTACACCTTC
CASRKTGTEHGYTF
>TRBV28|16|TRBD2|NA|TRBJ2-1
TGTGCCAGCAGTTTATGGGGCGGGGGGGCCTACAATGAGCAGTTCTTC
CASSLWGGGAYNEQFF
>TRBV14|15|NA|NA|TRBJ2-1
TGTGCCAGCAGCCAAGGTTTGGTGGGGGCCTATGAGCAGTTCTTC
CASSQGLVGAYEQFF
>TRBV10-3|14|TRBD1|NA|TRBJ2-7
TGTGCCATCCGTTCGCGTCAGGGGGCGGACGAGCAGTACTTC
CAIRSRQGADEQYF
>TRBV18|14|NA|NA|TRBJ1-3
TGTGCCAGCTCACCACCCCCAGGGAGAAACACCATATATTTT
CASSPPPGRNTIYF
>TRBV4-1|17|NA|NA|TRBJ2-6
TGCGCCAGCAGCCAAGCCACAGCTCACTCTGGGGCCAACGTCCTGACTTTC
CASSQATAHSGANVLTF
>TRBV18|14|NA|NA|TRBJ2-7
TGTGCCAGCTCACCACCGGCGGGGGCCGGCGAGCAGTACTTC
CASSPPAGAGEQYF
>TRBV5-1|13|NA|NA|TRBJ2-7
TGCGCCAGCAGCCCGAAGGACTTCCGCGAGCAGTACTTC
CASSPKDFREQYF
>TRBV7-9|14|NA|NA|TRBJ2-3
TGTGCCAGCAGCCCCGAGAAAGGCACAGATACGCAGTATTTT
CASSPEKGTDTQYF
>TRBV19|16|TRBD2|NA|TRBJ2-1
TGTGCCAGTAGGAAACTAGCGGGGGGCAATTACAATGAGCAGTTCTTC
CASRKLAGGNYNEQFF
>TRBV30|14|TRBD1|NA|TRBJ2-1
TGTGCCTGGGGTGGCCGGACAGGGTCAAATGAGCAGTTCTTC
CAWGGRTGSNEQFF
>TRBV19|16|NA|once|TRBJ2-1
TGTGCCAGTAGTATTTCCAGGGGACCCTCCTACAATGAGCAGTTCTTC
CASSISRGPSYNEQFF
>TRBV11-3|16|TRBD1|NA|TRBJ1-2
TGTGCCAGCAGCTTAGCACAGGGGGCGGGTCTCTATGGCTACACCTTC
CASSLAQGAGLYGYTF
>TRBV5-4|14|NA|NA|TRBJ1-6
TGTGCCAGTCGGGACTCCTTCTATAATTCACCCCTCCACTTT
CASRDSFYNSPLHF
>TRBV5-1|14|NA|few|TRBJ1-2
TGCGCCAGCAGCTTCGGGGGGCGCAACTATGGCTACACCTTC
CASSFGGRNYGYTF
>TRBV28|14|TRBD1|NA|TRBJ1-5
TGTGCCAGCATCCTTGGACAGGGCAATCAGCCCCAGCATTTT
CASILGQGNQPQHF
>TRBV10-2|14|TRBD1|NA|TRBJ1-1
TGCGCCAGCAGTGGACAGGGGCAGAACACTGAAGCTTTCTTT
CASSGQGQNTEAFF
>TRBV19|13|NA|NA|TRBJ1-5
TGTGCCAGCCAGGACAGCGATGATCAGCCCCAGCATTTT
CASQDSDDQPQHF
>TRBV6-6|13|NA|NA|TRBJ1-2
TGTGCCAGCAGTTACTTGGGGCCCTATGGCTACACCTTC
CASSYLGPYGYTF
>TRBV7-3|16|TRBD2|few|TRBJ2-2
TGTGCCAGCAGAGACTCTAGCGGGTTGAACACCGGGGAGCTGTTTTTT
CASRDSSGLNTGELFF
>TRBV19|14|NA|NA|TRBJ2-1
TGTGCCAGTAGTACCCCGACAGGATACAATGAGCAGTTCTTC
CASSTPTGYNEQFF
>TRBV7-9|13|TRBD2|NA|TRBJ2-5
TGTGCCAGCAGTCTGGGGGGGCAAGAGACCCAGTACTTC
CASSLGGQETQYF
>TRBV2|14|NA|NA|TRBJ1-2
TGTGCCAGCAGTGCCTCGTTTGCTAACTATGGCTACACCTTC
CASSASFANYGYTF
>TRBV11-2|15|TRBD1|NA|TRBJ2-7
TGTGCCAGCAGCTACGCGACAGGGGGCCGGTACGAGCAGTACTTC
CASSYATGGRYEQYF
>TRBV7-2|16|TRBD2|NA|TRBJ2-3
TGTGCCAGCAGCTTACGGCCTGGCGGGGGAGAGAATACGCAGTATTTT
CASSLRPGGGENTQYF
>TRBV9|14|NA|NA|TRBJ1-5
TGTGCCAGCAGCCCCAGCGGAAGCAATCAGCCCCAGCATTTT
CASSPSGSNQPQHF
>TRBV3-1/TRBV3-2|14|NA|NA|TRBJ2-1
TGTGCCAGCAGCCTCCGGGGTCCCTACAATGAGCAGTTCTTC
CASSLRGPYNEQFF
>TRBV3-1/TRBV3-2|12|NA|NA|TRBJ1-1
TGTGCCAGCAGCCACCGGGGGACTGAAGCTTTCTTT
CASSHRGTEAFF
>TRBV19|13|NA|NA|TRBJ1-1
TGTGCCAGCTCCAGACAGGTTGACACTGAAGCTTTCTTT
CASSRQVDTEAFF
>TRBV5-5|19|TRBD1|NA|TRBJ2-6
TGTGCCAGCAGCCCTTCATATCGGGACAGCATCTCTGGGGCCAACGTCCTGACTTTC
CASSPSYRDSISGANVLTF
>TRBV2|14|NA|once|TRBJ2-1
TGTGCCAGCAAAAGGGGGGGGCCGGACAATGAGCAGTTCTTC
CASKRGGPDNEQFF
>TRBV5-1|16|TRBD1|once|TRBJ1-1
TGCGCCAGCACTAAGACAGGGGGCGCGGAGGGCACTGAAGCTTTCTTT
CASTKTGGAEGTEAFF
>TRBV27|14|NA|NA|TRBJ1-5
TGTGCCAGCAGTTTAAAAACGGCGGGCCAGCCCCAGCATTTT
CASSLKTAGQPQHF
>TRBV27|16|NA|once|TRBJ2-1
TGTGCCAGCAGTCGGGCGGGACAGAGTGCCTACAATGAGCAGTTCTTC
CASSRAGQSAYNEQFF
>TRBV27|16|TRBD2|NA|TRBJ2-1
TGTGCCAGCACCGAGTCTAGCGGGGGCCCCTACAATGAGCAGTTCTTC
CASTESSGGPYNEQFF
>TRBV5-8|14|NA|once|TRBJ1-1
TGTGCCAGCAGCTCAAGGACAGCGAACACTGAAGCTTTCTTT
CASSSRTANTEAFF
>TRBV7-3|14|TRBD1|NA|TRBJ1-5
TGTGCCAGCAGCTTAGTCAGGGGGAAACAGCCCCAGCATTTT
CASSLVRGKQPQHF
>TRBV21-1|17|NA|NA|TRBJ2-7
TGTGCCAGCAGCAAAGCGCTTTCGGGGAGGGTGAGGGGAGAGCAGTACTTC
CASSKALSGRVRGEQYF
>TRBV27|14|NA|NA|TRBJ1-2
TGTGCCAGCAGTTTATCTCCCGTCTACTTAGGCTACACCTTC
CASSLSPVYLGYTF